The rows below give T cell receptor beta chains drawn from one sample of a study of shared clonotypes between healthy human individuals. The method was immunoSEQ multiplex PCR; TCRdb's version includes in-frame clones alone and lacks a portion of them. The sample carries 1,500,000 or so clones, around 95% recorded once. The sequencing input was naive CD4+ T cells sorted from blood. These receptors originate from a man aged 25 to 40 in good health. The CDR3 runs from the conserved cysteine through the conserved F or W. D genes are given only for firm matches. Expanded clones get a size class; other rows say once, few or many, or leave the size out.

cdr3_aa cdr3_nt clone_size j_call v_call d_call
CASSMRGTGSGYTF TGTGCCAGCAGTATGCGAGGGACAGGGTCTGGCTACACCTTC . TRBJ1-2 TRBV6-5 TRBD1
CASSATGGVNEKLFF TGTGCCAGCAGCGCCACAGGGGGCGTGAATGAAAAACTGTTTTTT . TRBJ1-4 TRBV9 TRBD1
CSVRQGAPYGYTF TGCAGCGTAAGACAGGGGGCGCCCTATGGCTACACCTTC . TRBJ1-2 TRBV29-1 TRBD1
CASSLKTGMNTEAFF TGTGCCAGCAGCTTGAAGACAGGGATGAACACTGAAGCTTTCTTT . TRBJ1-1 TRBV7-9 TRBD1
CASSLGSRVGEQYF TGTGCCAGCAGTTTGGGCAGTAGGGTAGGCGAGCAGTACTTC once TRBJ2-7 TRBV28 .
CASSSGVAGEETQYF TGTGCCAGCAGCTCGGGAGTAGCGGGAGAAGAGACCCAGTACTTC . TRBJ2-5 TRBV5-4 TRBD2
CAGGLADNEQFF TGTGCCGGGGGACTAGCAGACAATGAGCAGTTCTTC . TRBJ2-1 TRBV7-8 TRBD2
CASSIHADRNTGELFF TGTGCCAGTAGTATCCATGCGGACAGGAACACCGGGGAGCTGTTTTTT once TRBJ2-2 TRBV19 .
CASSFTGGAVPDTQYF TGTGCCAGCAGTTTCACAGGGGGCGCGGTTCCAGATACGCAGTATTTT . TRBJ2-3 TRBV6-5 TRBD1
CASSQSWSRGRLKALGSYEQYF TGCGCCAGCAGTCAATCGTGGAGCAGGGGGCGCCTAAAGGCCCTTGGCTCCTACGAGCAGTACTTC once TRBJ2-7 TRBV23-1 TRBD1
CASSQDGGHEQFF TGCGCCAGCAGCCAAGATGGTGGACATGAGCAGTTCTTC . TRBJ2-1 TRBV4-3 .
CASSVGVGAQETQYF TGTGCCAGCAGTGTAGGAGTGGGGGCTCAAGAGACCCAGTACTTC . TRBJ2-5 TRBV6-1 .
CATSRDPGTSYEQYF TGTGCCACCAGCAGAGATCCGGGGACCTCCTACGAGCAGTACTTC once TRBJ2-7 TRBV15 .
CSAIGGDTQYF TGCAGTGCTATTGGGGGAGATACGCAGTATTTT . TRBJ2-3 TRBV20-1 .
CASSFSPGTGSLSNQPQHF TGTGCCAGCAGCTTCAGTCCGGGGACAGGGAGCCTTAGCAATCAGCCCCAGCATTTT . TRBJ1-5 TRBV5-4 TRBD1
CASSWVRGTYSYEQYF TGTGCCAGCAGTTGGGTGAGAGGGACCTACTCCTACGAGCAGTACTTC . TRBJ2-7 TRBV7-8 .
CASSLLPGQGNEKLFF TGTGCCAGCTCACTCCTTCCGGGACAGGGCAATGAAAAACTGTTTTTT . TRBJ1-4 TRBV18 TRBD1
CASRSGRGATNEKLFF TGCGCCAGCAGGTCAGGGAGAGGGGCAACTAATGAAAAACTGTTTTTT once TRBJ1-4 TRBV4-3 .
CASSLIQQSDTQYF TGTGCCAGCAGCTTAATACAGCAATCAGATACGCAGTATTTT . TRBJ2-3 TRBV7-9 .
CASSLGGSGLPTGELFF TGTGCCAGCAGCTTAGGAGGTAGCGGGTTACCCACCGGGGAGCTGTTTTTT once TRBJ2-2 TRBV11-3 TRBD2
CASSVDGRTDTQYF TGTGCCAGCAGCGTAGACGGGCGCACAGATACGCAGTATTTT . TRBJ2-3 TRBV9 .
CASSPSTGFLYGYTF TGTGCCAGCTCACCATCGACAGGGTTTCTCTATGGCTACACCTTC once TRBJ1-2 TRBV18 TRBD1
CASIPRGRQNTEAFF TGTGCCAGCATCCCGCGCGGCAGGCAGAACACTGAAGCTTTCTTT . TRBJ1-1 TRBV6-5 .
CASSRHDVNTEAFF TGTGCCAGCAGCCGCCACGACGTGAACACTGAAGCTTTCTTT . TRBJ1-1 TRBV7-8 .
CASSLSPGLEGTYF TGTGCCAGCAGTTTATCCCCGGGTCTCGAGGGCACGTACTTC . TRBJ2-7 TRBV27 .
CASSRGASRTDTQYF TGCGCCAGCAGCCGGGGGGCTAGCCGCACAGATACGCAGTATTTT . TRBJ2-3 TRBV5-1 .
CATSRETDRVGQPQHF TGTGCCACCAGCAGAGAGACGGACAGGGTAGGACAGCCCCAGCATTTT . TRBJ1-5 TRBV15 TRBD1
CSVARGQGSSYEQYF TGCAGCGTCGCCAGGGGGCAGGGAAGCTCCTACGAGCAGTACTTC . TRBJ2-7 TRBV29-1 TRBD1
CASSVGWGTSGSYEQFF TGCGCCAGCAGCGTAGGTTGGGGGACTAGCGGGAGCTATGAGCAGTTCTTC . TRBJ2-1 TRBV5-1 TRBD2
CASSESRGEVSNYGYTF TGCGCCAGCAGTGAGTCGCGCGGGGAGGTGAGTAACTATGGCTACACCTTC . TRBJ1-2 TRBV10-1 .
CASSRVPTSGNTDTQYF TGTGCCAGCAGCAGGGTCCCGACTAGCGGGAACACAGATACGCAGTATTTT . TRBJ2-3 TRBV11-2 TRBD2
CASSSLGPSGTTYEQYF TGTGCCAGCAGCTCCCTGGGTCCGAGCGGGACTACCTACGAGCAGTACTTC . TRBJ2-7 TRBV13 TRBD2
CASSLSGSSYNEQFF TGTGCCAGCAGCCTTAGCGGGAGCTCCTACAATGAGCAGTTCTTC . TRBJ2-1 TRBV5-5 TRBD2
CSVDDRGRETQYF TGCAGCGTAGATGACAGGGGGCGAGAGACCCAGTACTTC once TRBJ2-5 TRBV29-1 TRBD1
CASSLLAGEWETQYF TGCGCCAGCAGCTTACTAGCGGGAGAGTGGGAGACCCAGTACTTC once TRBJ2-5 TRBV5-1 TRBD2
CASRGTAQETQYF TGTGCCAGCAGGGGGACCGCCCAAGAGACCCAGTACTTC . TRBJ2-5 TRBV6-1 .
CASSQRTSGYEQYF TGCGCCAGCAGCCAAAGAACTAGCGGCTACGAGCAGTACTTC . TRBJ2-7 TRBV5-1 TRBD2
CASSSLGSNEQFF TGTGCCAGCAGCTCACTCGGAAGTAATGAGCAGTTCTTC . TRBJ2-1 TRBV11-2 .
CASSPGPLYEQYF TGTGCCAGCAGCCCGGGCCCTCTGTACGAGCAGTACTTC . TRBJ2-7 TRBV11-3 .
CASGGQANTEAFF TGTGCCAGCGGGGGACAGGCGAACACTGAAGCTTTCTTT . TRBJ1-1 TRBV27 TRBD1
CASSLASGSYNEQFF TGCGCCAGCAGCTTGGCCTCTGGATCCTACAATGAGCAGTTCTTC . TRBJ2-1 TRBV5-1 .
CASSSPRTDTQYF TGTGCCAGCAGTTCCCCCCGCACAGATACGCAGTATTTT . TRBJ2-3 TRBV6-6 .
CASSLGLPRQANEKLFF TGCGCCAGCAGCTTGGGCCTTCCCCGACAGGCTAATGAAAAACTGTTTTTT . TRBJ1-4 TRBV5-1 .
CASNVQGRGTVKEEFF TGTGCCAGCAACGTGCAGGGACGAGGGACAGTAAAAGAGGAGTTCTTC . TRBJ2-1 TRBV2 TRBD1
CASSLYEQYF TGTGCCAGCAGCCTTTACGAGCAGTACTTC . TRBJ2-7 TRBV6-1 .
CASSSQTVNYGYTF TGTGCCAGCAGCTCCCAGACCGTTAACTATGGCTACACCTTC . TRBJ1-2 TRBV7-8 .
CATGPRDGSSYEQYF TGTGCCACCGGGCCCCGGGACGGAAGCTCCTACGAGCAGTACTTC . TRBJ2-7 TRBV2 .
CASSKRPSSPEAFF TGTGCCAGCAGCAAACGACCCTCGTCCCCTGAAGCTTTCTTT . TRBJ1-1 TRBV27 .
CASSLVPQATGELFF TGTGCCAGCAGCTTAGTCCCTCAGGCGACCGGGGAGCTGTTTTTT . TRBJ2-2 TRBV11-2 .
CASSPVGTDTQYF TGTGCCAGCTCACCCGTGGGCACAGATACGCAGTATTTT . TRBJ2-3 TRBV18 .
CASSGSTIAKNIQYF TGTGCCAGTAGTGGATCGACAATAGCCAAAAACATTCAGTACTTC . TRBJ2-4 TRBV19 .
CASSQRGDTGELFF TGCGCCAGCAGCCAGAGGGGGGACACCGGGGAGCTGTTTTTT once TRBJ2-2 TRBV5-1 .
CASSDRIDGYEQYF TGCGCCAGCAGTGACCGGATCGACGGCTACGAGCAGTACTTC . TRBJ2-7 TRBV10-1 .
CATETGMTYEQYF TGTGCCACGGAGACAGGGATGACCTACGAGCAGTACTTC once TRBJ2-7 TRBV7-9 TRBD1
CASSVDVGRGRANEQFF TGTGCCAGCAGCGTAGACGTCGGGAGAGGGAGGGCCAATGAGCAGTTCTTC . TRBJ2-1 TRBV9 TRBD2